One sample yielded the 9 T cell receptor beta chains listed below, sequenced in a study of cytomegalovirus exposure and HLA in healthy donors. Primers for the PCR totalled 60 Vbeta and 13 Jbeta. Assay used: immunoSEQ multiplex PCR; TCRdb lists only in-frame clones, some missing. Counted here are about 130,000 clones, 75% to 85% occurring once; the ten biggest clones make up around 4.1%. Specimen: PBMCs. Source of these receptors: a woman aged 40 to 50 in good health and CMV-seronegative.

The genes are TRBV4-1 and TRBJ2-5; D is ambiguous. CDR1 is MGHRA, CDR2 YSYEKL, per germline. Deletions cut 3 bases from V and 1 base from J, with 3 bases between. The CDR3 spans 12 residues. The CDR3 loop is CASSHSQETQYF. Here the CDR3 DNA reads TGCGCCAGCAGCCACTCCCAAGAGACCCAGTACTTC.

The V gene is TRBV4-3, the J gene TRBJ2-7, with D perhaps matching TRBD2 (6 bases). V lost 0 bases, J lost 2 bases, and 11 bases lay in between. CDR3 length equals 15 residues. Germline values: CDR1 LGHNA, CDR2 YSLEER. The CDR3: CASSQDRRGAYEQYF. CDR3 in DNA: TGCGCCAGCAGCCAAGACCGGCGGGGAGCCTACGAGCAGTACTTC.

V gene TRBV4-2 combines with J gene TRBJ1-1, with 9 bases matching TRBD1. Looked up from germline, CDR1 is LGHNA and CDR2 is YNFKEQ. V lost 0 bases to trimming and J lost 1 base; unmatched junction nucleotides: 9. The CDR3 has 18 amino acids. CDR3 in DNA: TGTGCCAGCAGCCAAGATCCCGGACAGGGGCTAAAGAACACTGAAGCTTTCTTT. This encodes CASSQDPGQGLKNTEAFF.

V gene TRBV7-2 combines with J gene TRBJ1-6; tentatively, D is TRBD1 (5 bases). This CDR3 is built from 13 residues. Looked up from germline, CDR1 is SGHTA and CDR2 is FQGNSA. Trimming left V 4 bases short and J 13 bases short, with 14 bases between. The CDR3 nucleotides read TGTGCCAGCAGCTCCCAGGGCCTACGTCCCCTCCACTTT. It specifies CASSSQGLRPLHF.

The chain links TRBV19 to TRBJ2-5; TRBD2 matches 8 bases. CDR1 is LNHDA, CDR2 SQIVND, per germline (reference sequence). V gave up 5 bases and J gave up 5 bases; unmatched junction bases: 10. The CDR3 spans 15 residues. In nucleotides, the CDR3 is TGTGCCAGTAGTGTTCCGGGACTAGGGGCGGAGACCCAGTACTTC. Its protein product is CASSVPGLGAETQYF. Full variable domain (rest looked up from reference TRBV19 and TRBJ2-5): DGGITQSPKYLFRKEGQNVTLSCEQNLNHDAMYWYRQDPGQGLRLIYYSQIVNDFQKGDIAEGYSVSREKKESFPLTVTSAQKNPTAFYLCASSVPGLGAETQYFGPGTRLLVL.

This rearrangement joins TRBV4-3 to TRBJ2-3; tentative D call: TRBD2 (7 bases). The germline V and J ends were trimmed by 3 bases and 6 bases, with 22 bases remaining between them. Germline CDR1 is LGHNA and CDR2 is YSLEER. This CDR3 spans 17 amino acids. CDR3 sequence reads: CASSQAGGAQVRDTQYF. The CDR3 coding sequence is TGCGCCAGCAGCCAGGCTGGGGGGGCCCAGGTCCGGGATACGCAGTATTTT.

There are a few counts of this clone. The rearrangement links TRBV6-1 to TRBJ2-7, with 8 positions matching TRBD1. After removal of 5 bases from V and 3 bases from J, the junction contained 3 bases not matched to a gene. The CDR3 runs 13 residues. Looked up from germline, CDR1 is MNHNS and CDR2 is SASEGT. The CDR3 spells CASSQGQVYEQYF. CDR3 DNA: TGTGCCAGCAGTCAGGGACAGGTCTACGAGCAGTACTTC.

This sequence joins TRBV5-4 and TRBJ1-3, with TRBD1 identical over 8 bases. This CDR3 has 15 residues. Germline V gene data show CDR1 as SGHNT and CDR2 as YYREEE (reference sequence). V shed 4 bases, J shed 0 bases, and the junction held 3 bases outside the gene matches. Here the CDR3 DNA reads TGTGCCAGCAGCCCAGGGGGCGACTCTGGAAACACCATATATTTT. It codes for CASSPGGDSGNTIYF.

The CDR3 protein is CASSLEGQTSYEQYF. The CDR3 nucleotides read TGTGCCAGCAGCTTAGAAGGACAGACCTCCTACGAGCAGTACTTC. V is TRBV7-8 and J is TRBJ2-7, with TRBD1 as a possible D gene (6 bases). The CDR3 loop spans 15 amino acids. Per germline, CDR1 SGHVS and CDR2 FQNEAQ. V lost 1 base to trimming and J lost 0 bases, with 10 bases between them.